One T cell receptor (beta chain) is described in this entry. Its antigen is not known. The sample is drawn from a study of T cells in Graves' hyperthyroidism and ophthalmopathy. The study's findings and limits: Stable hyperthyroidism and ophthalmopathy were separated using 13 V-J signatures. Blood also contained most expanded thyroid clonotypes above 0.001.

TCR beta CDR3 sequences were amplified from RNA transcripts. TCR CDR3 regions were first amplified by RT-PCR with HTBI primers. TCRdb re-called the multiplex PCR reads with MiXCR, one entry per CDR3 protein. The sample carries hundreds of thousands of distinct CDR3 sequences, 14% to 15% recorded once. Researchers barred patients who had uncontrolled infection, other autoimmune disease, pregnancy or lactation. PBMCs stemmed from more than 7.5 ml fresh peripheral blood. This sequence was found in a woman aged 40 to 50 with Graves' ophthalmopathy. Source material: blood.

The CDR3 sequence is CASSQVSCEQYF. The CDR3 coding sequence is TGTGCCAGCAGCCAAGTCAGCTGCGAGCAGTACTTC. The chain uses TRBV3-1 and TRBJ2-7; D is ambiguous. The germline V and J ends were trimmed by 1 base and 6 bases, with 7 bases remaining between them. The CDR3 loop spans 12 amino acids. Germline V gene sequence: CDR1 LGHDT, CDR2 YNNKEL (reference sequence).